What follows is one T cell receptor beta chain and its context. Its matching antigen is unknown. The germline CDR1 and CDR2 sequences are KGHSH and LQKENI. Germline trimming cut 3 bases from V and 2 bases from J; bases unmatched to any gene: 5. There are 17 residues in the CDR3. Primers: 60 V beta forward and 13 J beta reverse. Measured with immunoSEQ multiplex PCR; TCRdb has only the in-frame clones, and not every one. This table has roughly 90,000 clones, 85% to 90% appearing once. These data come from a study of glioma-infiltrating T cells after dendritic cell vaccination. Overall study: Patients had newly diagnosed or recurrent glioblastoma and received dendritic cell vaccines. Autologous tumor lysate-pulsed dendritic cell vaccination was given between the early 2000s and the early 2010s. Points from the study as a whole: Complete blood and tumor specimen sets were limited to few patients.

This sample comprised blood, obtained before dendritic cell vaccination. The chain couples TRBV18 to TRBJ2-3; 13 nucleotides align to TRBD2. This clonotype originated in a human donor with glioblastoma. CDR3 DNA sequence: TGTGCCAGCTCACCCTTGACTAGCGGGAGGTCCACAGATACGCAGTATTTT. It encodes CASSPLTSGRSTDTQYF.